This T cell receptor (beta chain) was sequenced in a study of blood T cells in healthy people across ages. Study-wide results and limits: Roughly linear declines in TCR beta diversity per million T cells occurred with age.

V shed 1 base and J shed 5 bases, with 10 bases lying between them. Per the germline V gene, CDR1 is SGHKS and CDR2 is YYEKEE (reference sequence). This CDR3 has 13 amino acids. A sample-barcoded 5' primer and a J-beta primer mix were used in a second PCR of roughly 7 to 12 cycles. TCRdb passed the 5' RACE reads through MiXCR, listing each CDR3 protein once. The sample holds fewer than 900,000 distinct CDR3 sequences, roughly 34% seen once. This clonotype was picked up one time. Its antigen is undetermined. This clonotype was obtained from a man between 18 and 29 years old in good health. This rearrangement joins TRBV5-5 to TRBJ2-7; D ambiguous. Sequencing input: blood. CDR3 amino acids: CASSLRVSNEQYF. The CDR3 bases are TGTGCCAGCAGCTTGCGGGTTTCAAACGAGCAGTACTTC.